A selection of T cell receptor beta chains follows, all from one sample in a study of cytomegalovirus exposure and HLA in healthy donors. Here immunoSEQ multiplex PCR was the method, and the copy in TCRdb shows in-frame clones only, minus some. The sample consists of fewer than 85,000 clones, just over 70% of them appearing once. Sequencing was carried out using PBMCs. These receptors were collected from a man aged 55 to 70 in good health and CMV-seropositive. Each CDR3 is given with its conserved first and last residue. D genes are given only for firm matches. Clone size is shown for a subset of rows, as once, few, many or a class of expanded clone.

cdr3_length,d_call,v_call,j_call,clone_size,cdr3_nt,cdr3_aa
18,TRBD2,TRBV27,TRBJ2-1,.,TGTGCCAGCAGTTTACCCCCCCGATTGGCGGGGGGGGGCAATGAGCAGTTCTTC,CASSLPPRLAGGGNEQFF
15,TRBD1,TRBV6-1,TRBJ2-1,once,TGTGCCAGCAGGGCCCCGGGACAGGGATTTGGTGAGCAGTTCTTC,CASRAPGQGFGEQFF
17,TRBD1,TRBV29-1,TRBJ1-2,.,TGCAGCGTTGTTTTCCCGGACCGGGACAGGGCCTCCTATGGCTACACCTTC,CSVVFPDRDRASYGYTF
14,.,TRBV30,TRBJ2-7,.,TGTGCCCGGAGTGCAGGGGAATCGGGGTTCGAGCAGTACTTC,CARSAGESGFEQYF
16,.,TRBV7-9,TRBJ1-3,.,TGTGCCAGCAGCCCCGGGACTCACTGGACAGGAAACACCATATATTTT,CASSPGTHWTGNTIYF
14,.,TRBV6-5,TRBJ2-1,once,TGTGCCAGCAGCACTAGTGGAACCTACAATGAGCAGTTCTTC,CASSTSGTYNEQFF
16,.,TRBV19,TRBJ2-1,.,TGTGCCAGTAGTATTTCGGGCGGGGCCGGGAGAAATGAGCAGTTCTTC,CASSISGGAGRNEQFF
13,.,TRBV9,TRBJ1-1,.,TGTGCCAGCAGCCCTGGAGGCAGGCCGTGGACTTTCTTT,CASSPGGRPWTFF
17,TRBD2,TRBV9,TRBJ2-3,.,TGTGCCAGCAGCGTAGGAGGGGAGCGGGGGCGGTTAGATACGCAGTATTTT,CASSVGGERGRLDTQYF
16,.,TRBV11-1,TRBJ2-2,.,TGTGCCAGCAGCTACGACAGACAATCGAACACCGGGGAGCTGTTTTTT,CASSYDRQSNTGELFF
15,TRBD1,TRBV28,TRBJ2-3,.,TGTGCCAGCAGTCGGAGGGGACAGGGGTTAGATACGCAGTATTTT,CASSRRGQGLDTQYF
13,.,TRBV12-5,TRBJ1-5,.,TGTGCTAGTGGCTTACAAGCGAATCAGCCCCAGCATTTT,CASGLQANQPQHF
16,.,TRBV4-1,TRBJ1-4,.,TGCGCCAGCAGCCAGCTAAGGGGACAAGGTTATGAAAAACTGTTTTTT,CASSQLRGQGYEKLFF
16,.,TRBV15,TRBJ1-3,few,TGTGCCACCAGCAGAGATCGCGGGGGCACTGGAAACACCATATATTTT,CATSRDRGGTGNTIYF
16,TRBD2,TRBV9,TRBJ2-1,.,TGTGCCAGCAGCGTAGAGTGGACTAGCGGGATTGGTGAGCAGTTCTTC,CASSVEWTSGIGEQFF
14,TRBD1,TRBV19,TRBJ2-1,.,TGTGCCAGTAGTATCGAGGACAGGGGGGCGGAGCAGTTCTTC,CASSIEDRGAEQFF
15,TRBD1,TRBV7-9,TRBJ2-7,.,TGTGCCAGCAGCGGGGGACAGGGGGTTCCATACGAGCAGTACTTC,CASSGGQGVPYEQYF
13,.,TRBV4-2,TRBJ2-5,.,TGTGCCAGCAGCCAAGGACAGCAAGAGACCCAGTACTTC,CASSQGQQETQYF
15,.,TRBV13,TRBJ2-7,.,TGTGCCAGCAGCTTTGGCGGAACCTCCTCCTACGAGCAGTACTTC,CASSFGGTSSYEQYF
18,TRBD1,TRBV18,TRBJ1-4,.,TGTGCCAGCTCACCGGTAGGGACAGGGCGCGCAACTAATGAAAAACTGTTTTTT,CASSPVGTGRATNEKLFF
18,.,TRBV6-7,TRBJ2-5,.,TGTGACTTCTTGACCCCCCCCTGGACAGGGCGGGGGGGAGAGACCCAGTACTTC,CDFLTPPWTGRGGETQYF
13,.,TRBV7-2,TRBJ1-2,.,TGTGCCAGCAGACCGGAAAGGGGATATGGCTACACCTTC,CASRPERGYGYTF
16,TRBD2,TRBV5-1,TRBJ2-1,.,TGCGCCAGCAGCATCTCACTAGCGGGACCGATCGATGAGCAGTTCTTC,CASSISLAGPIDEQFF
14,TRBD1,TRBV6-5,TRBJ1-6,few,TGTGCCACCCAACAGGGGGTGGGGAATTCACCCCTCCACTTT,CATQQGVGNSPLHF
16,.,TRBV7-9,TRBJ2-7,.,TGTGCCAGCAGCGTCGGTGGGGCAGGGCTCACCTACGAGCAGTACTTC,CASSVGGAGLTYEQYF
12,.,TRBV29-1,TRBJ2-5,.,TGCAGCGTTCAGGGGATAGGGGAGACCCAGTACTTC,CSVQGIGETQYF
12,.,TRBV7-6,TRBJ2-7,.,TGTGCCAGCAGCCAAAGCTCGGGCGAGCAGTACTTC,CASSQSSGEQYF
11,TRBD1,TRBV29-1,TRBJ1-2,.,TGCAGCGTTGCCGAGGGACAGGGCGAAAACTTC,CSVAEGQGENF
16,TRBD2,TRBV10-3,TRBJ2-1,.,TGTGCCATCAGTGGATCTCCTAGCGGGGCCTACAATGAGCAGTTCTTC,CAISGSPSGAYNEQFF
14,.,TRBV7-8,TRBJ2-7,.,TGTGCCAGCAGCTTAGCTAGCGGAACCTACGAGCAGTACTTC,CASSLASGTYEQYF
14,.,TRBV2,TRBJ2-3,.,TGTGCCAGCAGCGCCGCCGGGAGCACAGATACGCAGTATTTT,CASSAAGSTDTQYF
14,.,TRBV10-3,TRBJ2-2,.,TGTGCCATCCGGGGGGCGTCGAACACCGGGGAGCTGTTTTTT,CAIRGASNTGELFF
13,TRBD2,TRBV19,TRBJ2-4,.,TGTGCCAGTGGAACTAGCGGATCGTACATTCAGTACTTC,CASGTSGSYIQYF
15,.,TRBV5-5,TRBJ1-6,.,TGTGCCAGCAGCTTGAGGCGGAGTATCGACTCACCCCTCCACTTT,CASSLRRSIDSPLHF
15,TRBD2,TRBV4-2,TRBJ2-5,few,TGTGCCAGCAGCCAAGCCAGCGGGGACCAAGAGACCCAGTACTTC,CASSQASGDQETQYF
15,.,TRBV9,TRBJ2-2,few,TGTGCCAGCAGCCCCCTCGGGTATGTTACCGGGGAGCTGTTTTTT,CASSPLGYVTGELFF
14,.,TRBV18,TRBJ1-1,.,TGTGCCAGCTCACCCCCGGGACACGACACTGAAGCTTTCTTT,CASSPPGHDTEAFF
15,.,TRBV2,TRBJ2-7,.,TGTGCCAGCAGTGAAAAGGGGAGGGGGTCCTACGAGCAGTACTTC,CASSEKGRGSYEQYF
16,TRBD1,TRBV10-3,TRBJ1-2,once,TGTGCCATCAGTGCCAGGACAGGGGGCGCCAGCTATGGCTACACCTTC,CAISARTGGASYGYTF
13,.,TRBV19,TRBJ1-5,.,TGTGCCAGTAGTATACAGGAATATCAGCCCCAGCATTTT,CASSIQEYQPQHF
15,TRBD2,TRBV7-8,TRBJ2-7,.,TGTGCCAGCAGCTCACCCAGCGGGGGGCGGTACGAGCAGTACTTC,CASSSPSGGRYEQYF
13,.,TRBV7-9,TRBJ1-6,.,TGTGCCAGCAGCCCCACAGGGAACTCACCCCTCCACTTT,CASSPTGNSPLHF
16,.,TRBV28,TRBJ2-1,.,TGTGCCAGCAGTCCCCCGGACCAAGAAGACTACAATGAGCAGCTCTTC,CASSPPDQEDYNEQLF
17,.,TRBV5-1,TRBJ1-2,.,TGCGCCAGCAGCTTGGCCGGGGCAGGGGCCTCTGCCTATGGCTACACCTTC,CASSLAGAGASAYGYTF
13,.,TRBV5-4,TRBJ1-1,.,TGTGCCAGCAGCTTGGGTAGTAACACTGAAGCTTTCTTT,CASSLGSNTEAFF
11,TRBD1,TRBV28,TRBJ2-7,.,TGTGCCAGCCTAGGGGGCGCTGAGCAGTACTTC,CASLGGAEQYF
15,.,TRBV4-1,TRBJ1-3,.,TGCGCCAGCAGCCCACAGGTTTTCTCTGGAAACACCATATATTTT,CASSPQVFSGNTIYF
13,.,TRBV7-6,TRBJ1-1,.,TGTGCCAGCAGCCTCAGGCTGAACACTGAAGCTTTCTTT,CASSLRLNTEAFF
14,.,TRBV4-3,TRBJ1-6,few,TGCGCCAGCAGCCAACAGGGGAAGGGGTCACCCCTCCACTTT,CASSQQGKGSPLHF
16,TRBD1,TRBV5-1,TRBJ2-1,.,TGCGCCAGCGCACCGGGTGGGACAGGGGTCCACAATGAGCAGTTCTTC,CASAPGGTGVHNEQFF
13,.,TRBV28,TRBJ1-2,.,TGTGCCAGCACCTCCTTAGGAGTTGATGGCTACACCTTC,CASTSLGVDGYTF
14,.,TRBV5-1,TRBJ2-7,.,TGCGCCAGCAGCTTGGGGGGCCCCCTCGTCGAGCAGTACTTC,CASSLGGPLVEQYF
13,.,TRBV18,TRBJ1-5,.,TGTGCCAGCTCATCGGACAGACATCAGCCCCAGCATTTT,CASSSDRHQPQHF
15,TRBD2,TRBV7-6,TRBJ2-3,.,TGTGCCAGCAGCACAGCGGGGGGCCACACAGATACGCAGTATTTT,CASSTAGGHTDTQYF